This entry lists 8 T cell receptor beta chains sequenced from one sample in a study of cytomegalovirus exposure and HLA in healthy donors. PCR involved 60 Vbeta and 13 Jbeta primers. Produced via immunoSEQ multiplex PCR; TCRdb's table is partial and in-frame only. This table has about 160,000 clones, approximately 88% appearing once. The sample was PBMCs. These receptors all come from a boy younger than 10 in good health and CMV-seronegative.

This chain links TRBV7-9 with TRBJ2-5; 12 positions match TRBD2. Germline lookup yields CDR1 SEHNR and CDR2 FQNEAQ (reference sequence). Trimming cost V 2 bases and J 5 bases; bases outside gene matches: 3. This CDR3 region has 15 residues. Here the CDR3 DNA reads TGTGCCAGCAGCTTAACGACTAGCGGGGGCGAGACCCAGTACTTC. This codes for CASSLTTSGGETQYF. Variable domain in full (rest from reference TRBV7-9 and TRBJ2-5): DTGVSQNPRHKITKRGQNVTFRCDPISEHNRLYWYRQTLGQGPEFLTYFQNEAQLEKSRLLSDRFSAERPKGSFSTLEIQRTEQGDSAMYLCASSLTTSGGETQYFGPGTRLLVL.

The rearrangement joins TRBV7-9 to TRBJ1-1, with D unclear. Per the germline V gene, CDR1 is SEHNR and CDR2 is FQNEAQ (reference sequence). Trimming shortened V by 5 bases and J by 1 base, and 8 bases separated the two germline ends. CDR3 size: 13 residues. CDR3 residues: CASSTTANTEAFF. In DNA form, the CDR3 reads TGTGCCAGCAGCACAACAGCGAACACTGAAGCTTTCTTT.

This clone was observed a handful of times. The chain combines TRBV4-1 with TRBJ2-4; 12 positions agree with TRBD2. This CDR3 is built from 17 residues. V shed 2 bases, J shed 1 base, and the junction held 3 bases outside the gene matches. Germline V gene data show CDR1 as MGHRA and CDR2 as YSYEKL. CDR3 DNA sequence: TGCGCCAGCAGCCAACCTACTAGCGGGGGGGCCAAAAACATTCAGTACTTC. Translation: CASSQPTSGGAKNIQYF.

The chain uses TRBV5-8 and TRBJ2-5, with D unresolved. This CDR3 region has 15 residues. Germline assignment: CDR1 SGHTS and CDR2 YDEGEE. Trimming left V 0 bases short and J 2 bases short, with 11 bases between. CDR3 sequence: CASSLGVGQQETQYF. CDR3 DNA sequence: TGTGCCAGCAGCTTGGGGGTTGGGCAACAAGAGACCCAGTACTTC.

CDR3 sequence: CASSLVGGDGGYTF. Written as DNA, the CDR3 is TGTGCCAGCAGCTTAGTAGGGGGAGATGGCGGCTACACCTTC. V gene TRBV7-2 combines with J gene TRBJ1-2; D might be TRBD1 (6 bases). Trimming took 1 base from V and 8 from J, leaving 14 bases between them. Germline-derived CDR1 and CDR2 are SGHTA and FQGNSA. This CDR3 is 14 amino acids long.

This chain links TRBV30 with TRBJ1-2, with D perhaps matching TRBD1 (6 bases). The V gene lost 0 bases and the J gene lost 4 bases, with 9 bases spanning the gap. This CDR3 spans 13 amino acids. The V gene's germline CDR1 is GTSNPN and CDR2 SVGIG (reference sequence). The chain's CDR3 is CAWSVQGPYGYTF. CDR3 DNA sequence: TGTGCCTGGAGTGTACAGGGCCCCTATGGCTACACCTTC.

V usage is TRBV9 and J usage is TRBJ1-4, with D possibly TRBD1 on 6 matching bases. Germline assignment: CDR1 SGDLS and CDR2 YYNGEE. Trimming shortened V by 4 bases and J by 1 base, and 14 bases separated the two germline ends. There are 16 residues in the CDR3. DNA of the CDR3: TGTGCCAGCAGCCCACGACAGGACGTAACTAATGAAAAACTGTTTTTT. This sequence encodes CASSPRQDVTNEKLFF.

This sequence joins TRBV13 and TRBJ2-1; 12 bases are shared with TRBD2. V shed 2 bases and J 9 bases; nucleotides not matched to a gene: 5. The germline V gene has CDR1 PRHDT and CDR2 FYEKMQ (reference sequence). There are 15 residues in the CDR3. CDR3 in amino acids: CASSLLLAGGGEQFF. The CDR3 DNA follows: TGTGCCAGCAGCTTACTACTAGCGGGAGGAGGTGAGCAGTTCTTC.